A selection of T cell receptor beta chains follows, all from one sample in a study of technical replicates of blood from several donors. Assay used: immunoSEQ multiplex PCR; TCRdb lists only in-frame clones, some missing. The table lists tens of thousands of clones, about nine tenths of them singletons. What was sequenced was T cells isolated from PBMCs. These receptors all come from a human donor in good health. CDR3s include the opening cysteine and the closing phenylalanine or tryptophan. A D gene is named only where the DNA matches it firmly. Clone sizes are given selectively: once, few, many, or a class where the clone is expanded.

V gene	clone size	D gene	J gene	CDR3 protein	CDR3 DNA
TRBV9	-	-	TRBJ1-5	CASSQGGLNQPQHF	TGTGCCAGCAGCCAGGGTGGGCTCAATCAGCCCCAGCATTTT
TRBV10-3	-	TRBD2	TRBJ2-1	CAISEVGGVADNEQFF	TGTGCCATCAGCGAAGTGGGAGGGGTAGCGGACAATGAGCAGTTCTTC
TRBV4-3	-	TRBD1	TRBJ1-1	CASSVQGLNTEAFF	TGCGCCAGCAGCGTACAGGGGCTGAACACTGAAGCTTTCTTT
TRBV18	-	TRBD1	TRBJ1-2	CASSPTGQGYGYTF	TGTGCCAGCTCACCCACGGGACAGGGTTATGGCTACACCTTC
TRBV10-2	-	-	TRBJ2-3	CASSDLNTDTQYF	TGCGCCAGCAGTGATCTAAACACAGATACGCAGTATTTT
TRBV19	-	TRBD1	TRBJ1-5	CASSTGQGAYGQPQHF	TGTGCCAGTAGTACTGGACAGGGGGCTTATGGGCAGCCCCAGCATTTT
TRBV27	few	-	TRBJ1-1	CASSSGTLNTEAFF	TGTGCCAGCAGTTCCGGGACACTGAACACTGAAGCTTTCTTT
TRBV6-6	-	-	TRBJ1-5	CASSSGVENQPQHF	TGTGCCAGCAGTTCGGGGGTAGAAAATCAGCCCCAGCATTTT
TRBV7-8	-	TRBD2	TRBJ2-1	CASSLGPALAGVDHEQFF	TGTGCCAGCAGCTTAGGTCCCGCCTTAGCGGGAGTTGATCATGAGCAGTTCTTC
TRBV2	-	-	TRBJ2-7	CASSSYYEQYF	TGTGCCAGCAGCTCTTATTACGAGCAGTACTTC
TRBV7-6	-	TRBD1	TRBJ1-2	CASSKDRGIDYGYTF	TGTGCCAGCAGCAAAGACAGGGGAATCGACTATGGCTACACCTTC
TRBV11-3	-	-	TRBJ2-1	CASSSELSGGEQFF	TGTGCCAGCAGCTCCGAACTCAGTGGCGGTGAGCAGTTCTTC
TRBV28	few	-	TRBJ1-5	CATLTQGTNNQPQHF	TGTGCCACCCTTACCCAGGGAACTAACAATCAGCCCCAGCATTTT
TRBV5-1	-	-	TRBJ1-1	CASSLDELNTEAFF	TGCGCCAGCAGCTTGGATGAGCTGAACACTGAAGCTTTCTTT
TRBV5-5	-	TRBD2	TRBJ2-7	CASSLPSGIYSYEQYF	TGTGCCAGCAGCCTCCCTAGCGGGATTTATTCTTACGAGCAGTACTTC
TRBV5-1	-	-	TRBJ2-3	CASSLVLQSGDTQYF	TGCGCCAGCAGCTTGGTTTTACAATCCGGGGATACGCAGTATTTT
TRBV5-1	few	TRBD2	TRBJ2-7	CASSLDGTGGYEQYF	TGCGCCAGCAGCTTGGACGGGACGGGAGGCTACGAGCAGTACTTC
TRBV13	-	TRBD1	TRBJ2-1	CASSLGTGGIGSYNEQFF	TGTGCCAGCAGCTTGGGGACAGGGGGCATTGGGTCCTACAATGAGCAGTTCTTC
TRBV27	-	-	TRBJ1-5	CASSLSGVNQPQHF	TGTGCCAGCAGTTTATCAGGGGTCAATCAGCCCCAGCATTTT
TRBV5-1	-	TRBD2	TRBJ2-3	CASSKILASPPDTQYF	TGCGCCAGCAGCAAAATACTAGCGTCCCCCCCGGATACGCAGTATTTT
TRBV4-1	-	TRBD2	TRBJ2-7	CASSQEGTRAYEQYF	TGCGCCAGCAGCCAAGAAGGGACTAGGGCCTACGAGCAGTACTTC
TRBV29-1	few	TRBD1	TRBJ1-1	CSVGQGEDTEAFF	TGCAGCGTAGGACAGGGGGAGGACACTGAAGCTTTCTTT
TRBV28	once	-	TRBJ1-5	CASRPTGKNQPQHF	TGTGCCAGCAGACCCACAGGGAAGAATCAGCCCCAGCATTTT
TRBV2	-	TRBD1	TRBJ1-4	CASSRTGVDEKLFF	TGTGCCAGCAGTCGGACAGGGGTGGACGAAAAACTGTTTTTT
TRBV27	-	-	TRBJ2-5	CASTTTGSPKETQYF	TGTGCCAGCACCACTACAGGGAGTCCCAAAGAGACCCAGTACTTC
TRBV4-3	once	-	TRBJ2-6	CASSQAWTVSGANVLTF	TGCGCCAGCAGCCAAGCGTGGACTGTCTCTGGGGCCAACGTCCTGACTTTC
TRBV28	-	TRBD2	TRBJ2-1	CASSFLAGGKDEQFF	TGTGCCAGCAGTTTTCTAGCGGGAGGGAAGGATGAGCAGTTCTTC
TRBV6-5	-	-	TRBJ2-4	CASSYGSKNIQYF	TGTGCCAGCAGTTACGGCTCCAAAAACATTCAGTACTTC